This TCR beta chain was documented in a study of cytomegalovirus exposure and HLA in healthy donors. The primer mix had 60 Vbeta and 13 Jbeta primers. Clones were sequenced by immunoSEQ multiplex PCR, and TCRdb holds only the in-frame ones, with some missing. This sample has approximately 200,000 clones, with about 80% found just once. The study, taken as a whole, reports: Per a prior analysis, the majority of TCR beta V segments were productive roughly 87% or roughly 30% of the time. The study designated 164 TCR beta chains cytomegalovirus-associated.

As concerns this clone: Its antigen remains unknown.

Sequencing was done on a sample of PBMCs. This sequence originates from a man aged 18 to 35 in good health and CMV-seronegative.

CDR3 residues: CASSRSPAEQYF. CDR3 bases: TGTGCCAGTAGTCGATCGCCCGCGGAGCAGTACTTC. The V and J genes are TRBV19 and TRBJ2-7; D unclear. Germline values: CDR1 LNHDA, CDR2 SQIVND (reference sequence). The CDR3 consists of 12 residues. V lost 5 bases and J 7 bases, leaving 12 bases between the germline ends.